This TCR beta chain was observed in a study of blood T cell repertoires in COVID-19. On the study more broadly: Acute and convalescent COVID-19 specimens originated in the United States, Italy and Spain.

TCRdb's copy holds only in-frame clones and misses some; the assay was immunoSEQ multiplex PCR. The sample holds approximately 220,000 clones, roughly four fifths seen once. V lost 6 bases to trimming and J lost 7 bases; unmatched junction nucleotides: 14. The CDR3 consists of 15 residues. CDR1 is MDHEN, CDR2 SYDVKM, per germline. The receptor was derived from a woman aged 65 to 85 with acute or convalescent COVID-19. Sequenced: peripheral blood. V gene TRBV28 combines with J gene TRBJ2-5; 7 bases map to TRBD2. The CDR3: CASSPGGTTGGTQYF. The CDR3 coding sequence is TGTGCCAGCAGCCCCGGCGGGACTACGGGCGGGACCCAGTACTTC.